A single sample is the source of the 25 T cell receptor beta chains below, sequenced in a study of blood T cell repertoires in COVID-19. Measured with immunoSEQ multiplex PCR; TCRdb has only the in-frame clones, and not every one. This table has roughly 200,000 clones, 80% appearing once. Sequenced: peripheral blood. Source of these receptors: a man in his 70s with active or convalescent COVID-19.

The chain recombines TRBV5-5 with TRBJ2-7; TRBD1 is a possible D gene (6 bases). V was cut by 0 bases and J by 2 bases, with 9 bases left in between. Looked up from germline, CDR1 is SGHKS and CDR2 is YYEKEE (reference sequence). This CDR3 has 14 amino acids. CDR3 bases: TGTGCCAGCAGCTTGGAGGGGGTGGCCTACGAGCAGTACTTC. Amino acid sequence: CASSLEGVAYEQYF.

This chain links TRBV19 with TRBJ1-2; D gene ambiguous. The V gene's germline CDR1 is LNHDA and CDR2 SQIVND (reference sequence). CDR3 length: 13 amino acids. With 5 bases removed from V and 13 bases from J, the gap between germline ends came to 20 bases. The CDR3 nucleotides are TGTGCCAGTAGTCCTTCTTCCCGACTTTGGAGCACCTTC. Amino acids: CASSPSSRLWSTF.

The chain recombines TRBV30 with TRBJ1-3, with D tentatively TRBD1 (5 bases). The CDR3 has 14 residues. CDR1 GTSNPN and CDR2 SVGIG come from the germline V gene (reference sequence). V lost 4 bases and J lost 7, with 17 bases in between. CDR3: CAWNPPGSGNTIYF. Here the CDR3 DNA reads TGTGCCTGGAACCCCCCAGGGTCCGGGAACACCATATATTTT. The full variable domain, with the rest looked up from reference TRBV30 and TRBJ1-3, is SQTIHQWPATLVQPVGSPLSLECTVEGTSNPNLYWYRQAAGRGLQLLFYSVGIGQISSEVPQNLSASRPQDRQFILSSKKLLLSDSGFYLCAWNPPGSGNTIYFGEGSWLTVV.

This chain connects TRBV5-6 to TRBJ1-2; D is uncertain. CDR1 and CDR2 from the germline V gene are SGHDT and YYEEEE. This CDR3 comprises 13 residues. V was shortened by 2 bases and J by 0 bases, with 5 bases between the two germline ends. This CDR3 reads CASSFGSNYGYTF. The CDR3 DNA follows: TGTGCCAGCAGCTTCGGTTCTAACTATGGCTACACCTTC.

This clone was detected only a few times. This chain uses TRBV19 with TRBJ1-2; D is unclear. The CDR3 has 11 amino acids. With 5 bases removed from V and 2 bases from J, the gap between germline ends came to 3 bases. Germline CDR1 LNHDA, CDR2 SQIVND (reference sequence). The CDR3 nucleotides read TGTGCCAGTAGTCAAAACTATGGCTACACCTTC. Translated, it gives CASSQNYGYTF. Drawing the rest from reference TRBV19 and TRBJ1-2, the complete variable domain is DGGITQSPKYLFRKEGQNVTLSCEQNLNHDAMYWYRQDPGQGLRLIYYSQIVNDFQKGDIAEGYSVSREKKESFPLTVTSAQKNPTAFYLCASSQNYGYTFGSGTRLTVV.

This clone appeared a few times. The V and J genes are TRBV5-1 and TRBJ2-7; TRBD2 matches 8 bases. The CDR3 sequence is 15 residues long. J lost 0 bases, V lost 4 bases, and 6 bases had no gene match. Germline CDR1 SGHRS, CDR2 YFSETQ. The CDR3 region is CASSREGRFSYEQYF. The CDR3 bases are TGCGCCAGCAGCCGGGAGGGACGGTTCTCCTACGAGCAGTACTTC.

This clone was picked up a small number of times. This chain joins TRBV5-6 and TRBJ1-5, with D unclear. The V gene lost 4 bases and the J gene lost 4 bases, with 15 bases spanning the gap. Germline V gene data show CDR1 as SGHDT and CDR2 as YYEEEE. CDR3 size: 15 residues. The CDR3: CASSRYSLWNQPQHF. As DNA, the CDR3 is TGTGCCAGCAGCAGATACAGTTTGTGGAATCAGCCCCAGCATTTT. Complete variable domain (other parts from reference TRBV5-6 and TRBJ1-5): DAGVTQSPTHLIKTRGQQVTLRCSPKSGHDTVSWYQQALGQGPQFIFQYYEEEERQRGNFPDRFSGHQFPNYSSELNVNALLLGDSALYLCASSRYSLWNQPQHFGDGTRLSIL.

This chain connects TRBV3-1 (or the pseudogene TRBV3-2) to TRBJ2-2; 7 bases fit TRBD1. Trimming at V came to 0 bases and at J to 0 bases, leaving 4 bases not matched to a gene. Germline CDR1 and CDR2: LGHDT and YNNKEL (reference sequence). The CDR3 consists of 17 residues. As DNA, the CDR3 is TGTGCCAGCAGCCAAGACTACGGGACAGCGAACACCGGGGAGCTGTTTTTT. Translation: CASSQDYGTANTGELFF.

The V call is TRBV5-1, the J call TRBJ1-4; TRBD1 agrees at 9 bases. Germline values: CDR1 SGHRS, CDR2 YFSETQ. V lost 2 bases, J lost 5 bases, and 4 bases stayed unmatched. The CDR3 is 15 residues long. The CDR3 bases are TGCGCCAGCAGCTTAGACAGGGGGGTCAATGAAAAACTGTTTTTT. Protein sequence: CASSLDRGVNEKLFF. The full variable domain, its missing parts supplied by reference TRBV5-1 and TRBJ1-4, is KAGVTQTPRYLIKTRGQQVTLSCSPISGHRSVSWYQQTPGQGLQFLFEYFSETQRNKGNFPGRFSGRQFSNSRSEMNVSTLELGDSALYLCASSLDRGVNEKLFFGSGTQLSVL.

The chain links TRBV7-2 to TRBJ2-7, with TRBD2 matching over 9 bases. The CDR3 is made up of 16 amino acids. V shed 0 bases and J 3 bases; nucleotides not matched to a gene: 6. The germline gives CDR1 SGHTA, CDR2 FQGNSA. The CDR3 loop reads CASSLAGAGGLYEQYF. In DNA form, the CDR3 reads TGTGCCAGCAGCTTAGCGGGGGCGGGAGGGCTCTACGAGCAGTACTTC. The full variable domain, in which reference TRBV7-2 and TRBJ2-7 provide the parts outside the CDR3, is GAGVSQSPSNKVTEKGKDVELRCDPISGHTALYWYRQSLGQGLEFLIYFQGNSAPDKSGLPSDRFSAERTGGSVSTLTIQRTQQEDSAVYLCASSLAGAGGLYEQYFGPGTRLTVT.

This chain joins TRBV6-2 or TRBV6-3 and TRBJ2-1, with 11 nucleotides matching TRBD2. The CDR3 spans 14 residues. The germline CDR1 and CDR2 sequences are MNHEY and SVGEGT. V gave up 0 bases and J gave up 10 bases; unmatched junction bases: 2. The chain's CDR3 is CASSYSVAGGEQFF. CDR3 sequence (DNA): TGTGCCAGCAGTTACTCGGTAGCGGGAGGGGAGCAGTTCTTC.

The count of this clone is one. The same CDR3 is also encoded by other DNA sequences in this sample. This sequence joins TRBV7-9 and TRBJ1-1, with TRBD1 as a possible D gene (5 bases). Looked up from germline, CDR1 is SEHNR and CDR2 is FQNEAQ (reference sequence). Trimming took 2 bases from V and 1 from J, leaving 14 bases between them. The CDR3 loop spans 16 amino acids. The CDR3 spells CASSLRGTGKNTEAFF. CDR3 coding DNA: TGTGCCAGCAGCTTACGTGGGACTGGGAAGAACACTGAAGCTTTCTTT.

For the CDR3, the DNA is TGTGCCAGCTCACCAAGGCTAGGACAGGGGGCGGTTGATGGCTACACCTTC. Translated: CASSPRLGQGAVDGYTF. The chain joins TRBV18 to TRBJ1-2; 11 bases are a match to TRBD1. Losses at the gene ends were 2 bases for V and 6 bases for J; bases not matched to a gene: 11. CDR3 size: 17 residues. In germline, CDR1 is KGHSH, CDR2 LQKENI. The full variable domain, completed using reference TRBV18 and TRBJ1-2, is NAGVMQNPRHLVRRRGQEARLRCSPMKGHSHVYWYRQLPEEGLKFMVYLQKENIIDESGMPKERFSAEFPKEGPSILRIQQVVRGDSAAYFCASSPRLGQGAVDGYTFGSGTRLTVV.

V and J are TRBV5-1 and TRBJ2-5, with 7 bases that match TRBD1. V shed 4 bases, J shed 4 bases, and the junction held 13 bases outside the gene matches. Germline V gene data show CDR1 as SGHRS and CDR2 as YFSETQ. The CDR3 spans 16 residues. For the CDR3, the DNA is TGCGCCAGCAGCCGAACAGGGGAAAAAACTGGAGAGACCCAGTACTTC. Its protein is CASSRTGEKTGETQYF.

This chain joins TRBV7-9 and TRBJ1-1, with D tentatively TRBD1 (6 bases). The germline CDR1 and CDR2 sequences are SEHNR and FQNEAQ (reference sequence). V dropped 6 bases and J dropped 5 bases, with 10 bases sitting between them. The CDR3 consists of 12 residues. The CDR3 DNA sequence: TGTGCCAGCAGACCACAGGGAACTGAAGCTTTCTTT. Its protein product is CASRPQGTEAFF.

Concerning this clone: Compared with germline, one end of the junction differs, possibly owing to a read error. The chain joins TRBV7-9 to TRBJ1-3; 11 bases are a match to TRBD1. The CDR3 contains 16 residues. In germline, CDR1 is SEHNR, CDR2 FQNEAQ (reference sequence). The CDR3 region is CASTLGDRGLRNTIYF. In DNA, the CDR3 is TGTGCCAGCACCTTAGGGGACAGGGGGTTAAGAAACACCATATATTTT.

This clone showed up just once. This chain joins TRBV6-5 and TRBJ2-2; 8 nucleotides align to TRBD2. With V trimmed by 3 bases and J by 7 bases, 7 bases remained unmatched. The CDR3 is made up of 15 amino acids. Germline CDR1 reads MNHEY; CDR2 reads SVGAGI. The CDR3 region has the DNA TGTGCCAGCAGTTATCCGGGACTAGGTGGCGGGGAGCTGTTTTTT. The encoded protein is CASSYPGLGGGELFF.

The chain has TRBV5-1 and TRBJ1-3; 7 bases map to TRBD1. The CDR3 totals 15 residues. The J segment lost 4 bases and the V segment lost 3 bases, leaving 7 bases of the junction unmatched. Germline V gene lookup returns CDR1 SGHRS and CDR2 YFSETQ. DNA for the CDR3: TGCGCCAGCAGCTCCGGACAGGTTATGGGAAACACCATATATTTT. It yields the protein CASSSGQVMGNTIYF.

This clone turned up a few times. This sequence joins TRBV29-1 and TRBJ1-1, with TRBD1 matching over 8 bases. This CDR3 spans 13 amino acids. Germline-derived CDR1 and CDR2 are SQVTM and ANQGSEA. Trimming at V came to 4 bases and at J to 5 bases, leaving 6 bases not matched to a gene. In DNA, the CDR3 is TGCAGCGTTGCACTTACAGGGGGTACTGAAGCTTTCTTT. Amino acids: CSVALTGGTEAFF.

V and J are TRBV6-5 and TRBJ1-5; possibly TRBD1 for D (6 bases). Germline CDR1 reads MNHEY; CDR2 reads SVGAGI. The V gene lost 0 bases and the J gene lost 5 bases, with 8 bases spanning the gap. The CDR3 is made up of 14 amino acids. The CDR3 DNA follows: TGTGCCAGCAGTTACTCTTACAGGGATCAGCCCCAGCATTTT. It is translated as CASSYSYRDQPQHF.

V and J are TRBV9 and TRBJ2-5; 8 bases map to TRBD2. With V trimmed by 3 bases and J by 4 bases, 8 bases remained unmatched. The CDR3 sequence is 15 residues long. Per germline, CDR1 SGDLS and CDR2 YYNGEE. The DNA of the CDR3 is TGTGCCAGCAGCGCCCGGATTCTAGCGGGAGAGACCCAGTACTTC. Translating it yields CASSARILAGETQYF.

This chain uses TRBV27 with TRBJ1-4, with a possible D match to TRBD1 (5 bases). Germline V gene lookup returns CDR1 MNHEY and CDR2 SMNVEV (reference sequence). V lost 8 bases and J 5 bases, leaving 15 bases between the germline ends. The CDR3 length is 14 residues. The CDR3 region has the DNA TGTGCCAGCCAACTGGGACTGATGAATGAAAAACTGTTTTTT. Translation gives CASQLGLMNEKLFF.

This clone has more than one count but fewer than ten. The chain has TRBV19 and TRBJ1-5, with unresolved D. This CDR3 comprises 15 residues. Germline-derived CDR1 and CDR2 are LNHDA and SQIVND (reference sequence). V was cut by 3 bases and J by 3 bases, with 12 bases left in between. The CDR3 DNA is TGTGCCAGTAGTATGGGGTCCGGGGACAATCAGCCCCAGCATTTT. Translated: CASSMGSGDNQPQHF.

This clone was counted between two and nine times. V and J are TRBV25-1 and TRBJ2-2; 11 bases line up with TRBD2. CDR1 and CDR2 (germline): MGHDK, SYGVNS. The V gene end was trimmed by 4 bases and the J gene end by 2 bases; junction bases not matched to a gene: 6. The CDR3 runs to 17 residues. The CDR3 sequence is CASSGPGTSGNTGELFF. The CDR3 DNA sequence: TGTGCCAGCAGTGGCCCCGGGACTAGCGGTAACACCGGGGAGCTGTTTTTT.

The chain employs TRBV9 and TRBJ2-3, with unresolved D. This CDR3 spans 16 amino acids. Between the trimmed V and J ends, which lost 0 bases and 0 bases, there was a span of 11 bases. Germline V gene sequence: CDR1 SGDLS, CDR2 YYNGEE. Here the CDR3 reads CASSVGFGASTDTQYF. The CDR3 DNA is TGTGCCAGCAGCGTAGGTTTCGGTGCTAGCACAGATACGCAGTATTTT.